This T cell receptor beta chain was captured by sequencing in a study of cytomegalovirus exposure and HLA in healthy donors. Looking at the study overall: Falling in the Caucasian-associated ancestry cluster were 80% to 90% of under 500 genotyped donors. Findings and caveats of the study: The study labeled more than 150 TCR beta chains cytomegalovirus-associated. V- and J-gene trimming in TCR beta was tied to a missense DCLRE1C variant by an analysis performed later. Exclusion as indistinguishable affected some V segments, including TRBV6-2 and TRBV6-3.

The V gene lost 0 bases and the J gene lost 10 bases, with 20 bases spanning the gap. Germline assignment: CDR1 SGDLS and CDR2 YYNGEE. The CDR3 length is 16 residues. PCR amplification relied on 60 Vbeta primers (plus 13 Jbeta primers). Method: immunoSEQ multiplex PCR; TCRdb's copy keeps in-frame clones and lacks some. The sample shows 150,000 to 200,000 clones, roughly 78% of them seen only once. For this clone: The antigen is not known.

J is TRBJ1-3 and V is TRBV9, with D possibly matching TRBD1 (5 bases). The receptor comes from a woman aged 45-60 years in good health and CMV-seropositive. Input material: PBMCs. The CDR3 sequence: CASSVGGDRQGTTIYF. In nucleotides, the CDR3 is TGTGCCAGCAGCGTAGGCGGGGACCGCCAAGGGACGACCATATATTTT. Looking up the rest from reference TRBV9 and TRBJ1-3 gives the full variable domain: DSGVTQTPKHLITATGQRVTLRCSPRSGDLSVYWYQQSLDQGLQFLIQYYNGEERAKGNILERFSAQQFPDLHSELNLSSLELGDSALYFCASSVGGDRQGTTIYFGEGSWLTVV.